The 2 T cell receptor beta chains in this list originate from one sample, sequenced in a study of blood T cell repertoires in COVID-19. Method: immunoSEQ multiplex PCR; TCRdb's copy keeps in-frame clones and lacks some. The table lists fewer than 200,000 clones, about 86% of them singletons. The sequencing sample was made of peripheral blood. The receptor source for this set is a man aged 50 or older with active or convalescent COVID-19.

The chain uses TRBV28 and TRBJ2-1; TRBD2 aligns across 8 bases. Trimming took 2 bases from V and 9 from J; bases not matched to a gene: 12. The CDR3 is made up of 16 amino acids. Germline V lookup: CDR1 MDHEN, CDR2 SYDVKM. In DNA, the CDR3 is TGTGCCAGCAGTTTAATGGGCCGGCGGCGGGGGGTTGAGCAGTTCTTC. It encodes CASSLMGRRRGVEQFF.

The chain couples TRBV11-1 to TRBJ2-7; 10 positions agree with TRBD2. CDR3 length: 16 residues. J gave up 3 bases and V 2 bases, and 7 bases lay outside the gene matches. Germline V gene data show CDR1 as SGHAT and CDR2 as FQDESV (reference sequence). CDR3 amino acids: CASSLRGLAEGYEQYF. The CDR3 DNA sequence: TGTGCCAGCAGCTTAAGAGGACTAGCGGAGGGCTACGAGCAGTACTTC.